The 28 T cell receptor beta chains below all came from one sample that was sequenced in a study of ipilimumab plus nivolumab after autologous stem cell transplantation. Sequenced by immunoSEQ multiplex PCR; TCRdb stores in-frame clones only, minus some. The profile shows roughly 45,000 clones, roughly 84% of them singletons. The sample in question was PBMCs, obtained in a trial of ipilimumab plus nivolumab as post-transplant consolidation. These receptors were obtained from a male donor with multiple myeloma.

The chain combines TRBV5-6 with TRBJ2-5, with a weak D call TRBD1 (7 bases). Germline CDR1 is SGHDT and CDR2 is YYEEEE. The CDR3 consists of 13 residues. V lost 4 bases and J lost 7, with 14 bases in between. The CDR3 sequence is CASSLHRGGTQYF. CDR3 DNA: TGTGCCAGCAGCCTACACAGGGGAGGGACCCAGTACTTC.

The chain links TRBV2 to TRBJ2-4; no definite D call. The V and J ends lost 6 bases and 7 bases respectively, with 10 bases between them. Germline loops: CDR1 SNHLY, CDR2 FYNNEI. The CDR3 consists of 12 residues. This CDR3 reads CASRSSGNIQYF. The CDR3 nucleotides are TGTGCCAGCAGGTCATCTGGGAACATTCAGTACTTC.

This chain uses TRBV11-3 with TRBJ2-7, with 14 bases fitting TRBD2. Germline assignment: CDR1 SGHNT and CDR2 YENEEA. The CDR3 consists of 15 residues. V dropped 5 bases and J dropped 3; count of bases not matched to a gene: 3. The DNA for the CDR3 is TGTGCCAGCAGCGAGGGACTAGCGGGAGACTACGAGCAGTACTTC. Translated, it gives CASSEGLAGDYEQYF.

The chain joins TRBV5-8 to TRBJ2-7, with 8 bases fitting TRBD1. The CDR3 spans 15 residues. Germline CDR1 SGHTS, CDR2 YDEGEE. V lost 4 bases and J lost 0; bases outside the gene matches: 6. DNA for the CDR3: TGTGCCAGCAGCAGCACAGGGGGAAGCTCCTACGAGCAGTACTTC. Translation gives CASSSTGGSSYEQYF. The whole variable domain, remainder taken from reference TRBV5-8 and TRBJ2-7, is EAGVTQSPTHLIKTRGQQATLRCSPISGHTSVYWYQQALGLGLQFLLWYDEGEERNRGNFPPRFSGRQFPNYSSELNVNALELEDSALYLCASSSTGGSSYEQYFGPGTRLTVT.

In its sample, this clone was seen a few times. The gene calls are TRBV4-3 and TRBJ2-2, with D maybe TRBD1 (6 bases). Germline CDR1 reads LGHNA; CDR2 reads YSLEER. This CDR3 has 16 residues. V was pared by 0 bases and J by 2 bases, with 10 bases between. The CDR3 region has the DNA TGCGCCAGCAGCCAAGAGACAGGCTACAACACCGGGGAGCTGTTTTTT. Protein product: CASSQETGYNTGELFF.

V usage is TRBV28 and J usage is TRBJ2-7, with D unresolved. The V end was cut by 7 bases, the J end by 5 bases, with 9 bases between. CDR1 and CDR2 (germline): MDHEN, SYDVKM. The length of the CDR3 is 11 residues. CDR3 coding DNA: TGTGCCAGCACTTCTTTAAACGAGCAGTACTTC. It specifies CASTSLNEQYF.

The chain uses TRBV7-3 and TRBJ2-1, with 12 bases matching TRBD2. CDR1 is SGHTA, CDR2 FQGTGA, per germline. This CDR3 has 16 amino acids. J gave up 3 bases and V 1 base, and 1 base lay outside the gene matches. CDR3 sequence reads: CASSLMGLAGYNEQFF. CDR3 bases: TGTGCCAGCAGCTTAATGGGACTAGCGGGCTACAATGAGCAGTTCTTC.

Concerning this clone itself: The germline gene is not matched at one end of the junction; a read error may be the cause. Other nucleotide sequences from this sample produce the same CDR3. J is TRBJ1-6 and V is TRBV30; 7 bases line up with TRBD1. Germline V gives CDR1 GTSNPN, CDR2 SVGIG (reference sequence). The CDR3 sequence is 13 residues long. Here the CDR3 reads CAWRVDRDSPLHF. The CDR3 coding sequence is TGCGCCTGGAGGGTTGACAGGGATTCACCCCTCCACTTT.

The chain has TRBV4-1 and TRBJ1-1; D is ambiguous. Trimming removed 0 bases at V and 4 bases at J, with 6 bases between. This CDR3 contains 13 residues. Germline values: CDR1 MGHRA, CDR2 YSYEKL. The CDR3 loop reads CASSQDVGTEAFF. CDR3 DNA: TGCGCCAGCAGCCAAGATGTCGGCACTGAAGCTTTCTTT.

This chain connects TRBV5-1 to TRBJ2-1; D may match TRBD1 or TRBD2 (6 bases each). Germline CDR1 reads SGHRS; CDR2 reads YFSETQ. There are 13 residues in the CDR3. Trimming pared 3 bases from V and 7 bases from J, leaving 11 bases between. CDR3 nucleotides: TGCGCCAGCAGCTCGGGGGCGAGGAATGAGCAGTTCTTC. As protein: CASSSGARNEQFF.

V usage is TRBV2 and J usage is TRBJ1-6, with 9 bases matching TRBD1. The CDR3 extends over 15 amino acids. The junction had 3 bases not matched to a gene; V was cut back by 3 bases and J by 6 bases. Germline CDR1 SNHLY, CDR2 FYNNEI. CDR3 loop: CASSELGQGNSPLHF. Written as DNA, the CDR3 is TGTGCCAGCAGTGAGTTGGGACAGGGTAATTCACCCCTCCACTTT.

This clone was seen once. The rearrangement joins TRBV7-2 to TRBJ2-7; D is tentatively TRBD1 or TRBD2 (5 bases each). The length of the CDR3 is 13 residues. CDR1 is SGHTA, CDR2 FQGNSA, per germline. The germline V and J ends were trimmed by 11 bases and 3 bases, with 17 bases remaining between them. CDR3 loop: CASGPGPGYEQYF. The DNA of the CDR3 is TGTGCCTCTGGTCCGGGGCCAGGCTACGAGCAGTACTTC.

The chain has TRBV19 and TRBJ2-7; possibly TRBD1 for D (6 bases). The CDR3 extends over 13 amino acids. Trimming took off 4 bases at V and 6 bases at J, with 13 bases between the two ends. Looked up from germline, CDR1 is LNHDA and CDR2 is SQIVND (reference sequence). The CDR3 DNA reads TGTGCCAGTAGTAAGGGGATAGGGGGCGAGCAGTACTTC. It specifies CASSKGIGGEQYF.

The table lists this clone with a few counts. The genes are TRBV7-2 and TRBJ1-5; D perhaps matches TRBD1 (6 bases). The germline gives CDR1 SGHTA, CDR2 FQGNSA. The CDR3 spans 14 residues. V gave up 5 bases and J gave up 3 bases, with 11 bases separating them. For the CDR3, the DNA is TGTGCCAGCAGCCAACAGGGAGCCAATCAGCCCCAGCATTTT. It yields the protein CASSQQGANQPQHF.

The chain combines TRBV7-3 with TRBJ1-1; TRBD1 matches 7 bases. The V and J ends lost 3 bases and 1 base, in that order; junction bases with no gene match: 2. This CDR3 spans 14 amino acids. CDR1 is SGHTA, CDR2 FQGTGA, per germline. For the CDR3, the DNA is TGTGCCAGCAGCTTTGGGACAGCGAACACTGAAGCTTTCTTT. Protein sequence: CASSFGTANTEAFF.

This clone was observed a single time. The rearrangement links TRBV5-1 to TRBJ2-1; D perhaps matches TRBD2 (6 bases). The CDR3 covers 11 residues. V was trimmed by 5 bases and J by 10 bases, leaving 10 bases between them. CDR1 is SGHRS, CDR2 YFSETQ, per germline. The CDR3 sequence: CASRGGDEQFF. CDR3 in DNA: TGCGCCAGCAGAGGCGGGGACGAGCAGTTCTTC.

CDR3 nucleotides: TGTGCCAGCAGCGTAGTAGCGGGTGGGGAGGAGCAGTTCTTC. Translation gives CASSVVAGGEEQFF. The chain has TRBV9 and TRBJ2-1; 7 bases fit TRBD2. The CDR3 is made up of 14 amino acids. CDR1 and CDR2 (germline): SGDLS, YYNGEE. The V and J ends lost 0 bases and 10 bases, in that order; junction bases with no gene match: 7.

The chain uses TRBV5-1 and TRBJ2-1, with D perhaps matching TRBD2 (5 bases). The germline V gene encodes CDR1 SGHRS and CDR2 YFSETQ. V lost 2 bases to trimming and J lost 4 bases, with 13 bases between them. CDR3 length: 15 amino acids. Here the CDR3 DNA reads TGCGCCAGCAGCTTTTCTAGCACGGGGTACAATGAGCAGTTCTTC. Protein sequence: CASSFSSTGYNEQFF.

This clone occurred once. The chain recombines TRBV6-5 with TRBJ1-1, with a weak D call TRBD1 (6 bases). The CDR3 contains 13 residues. Germline assignment: CDR1 MNHEY and CDR2 SVGAGI. V was shortened by 5 bases and J by 5 bases, with 12 bases between the two germline ends. CDR3 DNA: TGTGCCAGCAGTGGGGGCCCTGGGACTGAAGCTTTCTTT. Translated, it gives CASSGGPGTEAFF.

The gene calls are TRBV7-8 and TRBJ1-4, with 9 bases matching TRBD1. This CDR3 region has 14 residues. Germline loops: CDR1 SGHVS, CDR2 FQNEAQ. V gave up 4 bases and J gave up 5 bases; unmatched junction bases: 2. The CDR3 nucleotides read TGTGCCAGCAGCTACAGGGGGCTGAATGAAAAACTGTTTTTT. It specifies CASSYRGLNEKLFF. The variable domain in full, with the rest retrieved from reference TRBV7-8 and TRBJ1-4, is GAGVSQSPRYKVAKRGQDVALRCDPISGHVSLFWYQQALGQGPEFLTYFQNEAQLDKSGLPSDRFFAERPEGSVSTLKIQRTQQEDSAVYLCASSYRGLNEKLFFGSGTQLSVL.

The chain joins TRBV27 to TRBJ2-2; perhaps TRBD2 as D (5 bases). This CDR3 is built from 16 residues. CDR1 is MNHEY, CDR2 SMNVEV, per germline (reference sequence). Deletions cut 8 bases from V and 5 bases from J, with 21 bases between. The CDR3 DNA sequence: TGTGCCAGCTGTCCCTCAGGAGGCTTGGTTACCGGGGAGCTGTTTTTT. It yields the protein CASCPSGGLVTGELFF.

The V call is TRBV7-3, the J call TRBJ1-1; weak D call: TRBD1 (6 bases). V lost 5 bases to trimming and J lost 6 bases, with 19 bases between them. This CDR3 is built from 15 residues. CDR1 and CDR2 from the germline V gene are SGHTA and FQGTGA. The CDR3 DNA reads as TGTGCCAGCAGCCCAAACACCGGGACACGCGCTGAAGCTTTCTTT. Translating it yields CASSPNTGTRAEAFF.

V usage is TRBV10-2 and J usage is TRBJ1-5; no reliable D call. This CDR3 comprises 15 residues. Germline values: CDR1 WSHSY, CDR2 SAAADI. Trimming left V 6 bases short and J 2 bases short, with 14 bases between. The CDR3 loop is CASSPTGVRNQPQHF. Here the CDR3 DNA reads TGCGCCAGCAGCCCCACCGGGGTACGCAATCAGCCCCAGCATTTT.

The rearrangement links TRBV6-1 to TRBJ1-2; TRBD1 might be the D (5 bases). The CDR3 is 14 amino acids. Germline-derived CDR1 and CDR2 are MNHNS and SASEGT. Trimming left V 2 bases short and J 0 bases short, with 7 bases between. The CDR3 loop is CASSEQGANYGYTF. The DNA of the CDR3 is TGTGCCAGCAGTGAACAGGGAGCTAACTATGGCTACACCTTC.

This chain joins TRBV4-3 and TRBJ2-1; 13 bases match TRBD2. The CDR3 spans 16 residues. Trimming took 4 bases from V and 6 from J; bases not matched to a gene: 6. Germline V CDR1 and CDR2: LGHNA, YSLEER. The CDR3 spells CASSPRLAGGPNEQFF. The CDR3 coding sequence is TGCGCCAGCAGCCCCAGACTAGCGGGGGGCCCCAATGAGCAGTTCTTC.

The table lists this clone with a few counts. The V and J genes are TRBV2 and TRBJ2-2; D is undetermined. With 8 bases removed from V and 0 bases from J, the gap between germline ends came to 13 bases. The germline CDR1 and CDR2 sequences are SNHLY and FYNNEI. CDR3 length: 15 amino acids. The CDR3 DNA reads TGTGCCAGCGGAGAGGCGGACCCGAACACCGGGGAGCTGTTTTTT. The encoded protein is CASGEADPNTGELFF.

This chain connects TRBV6-1 to TRBJ1-1; a weak D match, TRBD1 (5 bases). This CDR3 region has 14 residues. Trimming cost V 6 bases and J 1 base, with 12 bases left between them. Germline CDR1 is MNHNS and CDR2 is SASEGT. CDR3 bases: TGTGCCAGCAGCCAGCGAAGGGGGAACACTGAAGCTTTCTTT. Amino acids: CASSQRRGNTEAFF.

The J gene is TRBJ1-4, the V gene TRBV6-5; D may be TRBD1 (6 bases). Germline V gene sequence: CDR1 MNHEY, CDR2 SVGAGI. V was pared by 0 bases and J by 8 bases, with 13 bases between. The CDR3 runs to 15 residues. DNA for the CDR3: TGTGCCAGCAGTTACTCGTATAGGGGGGCCGAAAAACTGTTTTTT. Protein: CASSYSYRGAEKLFF.